The 17 T cell receptor beta chains listed next were all sequenced from one sample in a study of blood T cell repertoires in COVID-19. Here immunoSEQ multiplex PCR was the method, and the copy in TCRdb shows in-frame clones only, minus some. The sample contains roughly 170,000 clones, 70% to 90% of which appear only once. The source material was peripheral blood. These receptors were obtained from a man aged 40-55 years with active or convalescent COVID-19.

The chain recombines TRBV30 with TRBJ1-3, with D uncertain. Trimming took 0 bases from V and 0 from J, leaving 9 bases between them. Germline CDR1 and CDR2: GTSNPN and SVGIG (reference sequence). The CDR3 length is 15 residues. CDR3 in DNA: TGTGCCTGGAGTGTAACTATCGTCTCTGGAAACACCATATATTTT. As protein: CAWSVTIVSGNTIYF.

This clone has just a few counts. In DNA form, the CDR3 reads TGTGTCAGAAGCTTAGATGACAAGGCCAACTATGGCTACACCTTC. Translating gives CVRSLDDKANYGYTF. The chain joins TRBV7-5 to TRBJ1-2; the table's D call, TRBD1, was not checked against the DNA. TRBV7-5 is termed a pseudogene. The length of the CDR3 is 15 residues.

The genes are TRBV11-2 and TRBJ1-2; possible D gene TRBD1, 6 bases. V lost 6 bases, J lost 5 bases, and 16 bases lay in between. The CDR3 runs 14 residues. In germline, CDR1 is SGHAT, CDR2 FQNNGV. CDR3 sequence reads: CASSLTGPRYGYTF. In DNA form, the CDR3 reads TGTGCCAGCAGTTTGACAGGTCCTCGTTATGGCTACACCTTC.

The chain joins TRBV4-1 to TRBJ1-5; TRBD1 matches 9 bases. There are 15 residues in the CDR3. Germline values: CDR1 MGHRA, CDR2 YSYEKL. Losses at the gene ends were 4 bases for V and 1 base for J; bases not matched to a gene: 2. CDR3 loop: CASSRGQGSNQPQHF. The CDR3 coding sequence is TGCGCCAGCAGCCGGGGACAGGGAAGCAATCAGCCCCAGCATTTT.

The J gene is TRBJ2-1, the V gene TRBV19, with 8 positions matching TRBD1. Germline assignment: CDR1 LNHDA and CDR2 SQIVND (reference sequence). V lost 2 bases to trimming and J lost 10 bases; unmatched junction nucleotides: 13. The CDR3 covers 16 residues. The CDR3 loop reads CASSIYSGEGQEEQFF. The CDR3 bases are TGTGCCAGTAGTATATACTCGGGAGAGGGACAGGAAGAGCAGTTCTTC.

V and J are TRBV18 and TRBJ2-2, with D perhaps matching TRBD2 (5 bases). The germline V gene encodes CDR1 KGHSH and CDR2 LQKENI. V lost 2 bases to trimming and J lost 4 bases, with 11 bases between them. The CDR3 covers 15 residues. CDR3 sequence: CASSPGGPGTGELFF. CDR3 nucleotide sequence: TGTGCCAGCTCACCAGGCGGGCCGGGCACCGGGGAGCTGTTTTTT.

This chain uses TRBV24-1 with TRBJ2-5; D uncertain. Per germline, CDR1 KGHDR and CDR2 SFDVKD. Trimming removed 3 bases at V and 2 bases at J, with 9 bases between. The CDR3 is 14 residues long. The CDR3 here is CATSDSIYQETQYF. CDR3 coding DNA: TGTGCCACCAGTGATAGTATCTATCAAGAGACCCAGTACTTC.

The chain employs TRBV28 and TRBJ1-1; 8 bases agree with TRBD1. This CDR3 has 15 amino acids. The V gene's germline CDR1 is MDHEN and CDR2 SYDVKM. V was pared by 5 bases and J by 0 bases, with 5 bases of the junction left unmatched. The CDR3 nucleotides are TGTGCCAGCAGTCCAGGGGGCCCAATGAACACTGAAGCTTTCTTT. It codes for CASSPGGPMNTEAFF.

This clone has more than one count but fewer than ten. V and J are TRBV2 and TRBJ1-5; the D gene is possibly TRBD1 (5 bases). Trimming cost V 4 bases and J 4 bases, with 14 bases left between them. This CDR3 contains 15 residues. Germline values: CDR1 SNHLY, CDR2 FYNNEI. CDR3 bases: TGTGCCAGCAGTGGACAAGGGGCCCTTAATCAGCCCCAGCATTTT. Its translation is CASSGQGALNQPQHF.

The chain uses TRBV3-1 (or the pseudogene TRBV3-2) and TRBJ2-2, with 9 bases identical to TRBD2. Germline CDR1 is LGHDT and CDR2 is YNNKEL (reference sequence). V lost 3 bases to trimming and J lost 5 bases; unmatched junction nucleotides: 4. This CDR3 spans 15 amino acids. The CDR3 DNA reads TGTGCCAGCAGCCATGCGCGGGGGGGAACCGGGGAGCTGTTTTTT. Its translation: CASSHARGGTGELFF.

This sequence joins TRBV18 and TRBJ2-1; D not certain. The germline V and J ends were trimmed by 2 bases and 5 bases, with 10 bases remaining between them. The CDR3 covers 14 residues. Germline CDR1 is KGHSH and CDR2 is LQKENI. DNA for the CDR3: TGTGCCAGCTCACCAGGGCCAATGGACAATGAGCAGTTCTTC. This gives the protein CASSPGPMDNEQFF.

The chain is built from TRBV7-9 and TRBJ1-5; D is possibly TRBD1 (6 bases). Germline V gives CDR1 SEHNR, CDR2 FQNEAQ (reference sequence). The CDR3 length is 16 residues. V lost 1 base to trimming and J lost 7 bases, with 17 bases between them. Here the CDR3 reads CASSLVSGGLEQPQHF. As DNA, the CDR3 is TGTGCCAGCAGCTTAGTATCGGGGGGCCTGGAGCAGCCCCAGCATTTT.

J is TRBJ2-3 and V is TRBV18, with unresolved D. Trimming pared 3 bases from V and 3 bases from J, leaving 7 bases between. This CDR3 is built from 13 residues. Germline-derived CDR1 and CDR2 are KGHSH and LQKENI. In DNA, the CDR3 is TGTGCCAGCTCACCCTCCCTTACAGATACGCAGTATTTT. Amino acid sequence: CASSPSLTDTQYF. Combining the CDR3 with reference TRBV18 and TRBJ2-3 gives the whole variable domain NAGVMQNPRHLVRRRGQEARLRCSPMKGHSHVYWYRQLPEEGLKFMVYLQKENIIDESGMPKERFSAEFPKEGPSILRIQQVVRGDSAAYFCASSPSLTDTQYFGPGTRLTVL.

The CDR3 loop is CAWSDQGVSWEQFF. The CDR3 bases are TGTGCCTGGAGTGACCAGGGGGTATCTTGGGAGCAGTTCTTC. The V call is TRBV30, the J call TRBJ2-1, with 7 bases that match TRBD1. This CDR3 is built from 14 residues. Per the germline V gene, CDR1 is GTSNPN and CDR2 is SVGIG (reference sequence). The V and J ends lost 1 base and 10 bases, in that order; junction bases with no gene match: 10.

The rearrangement links TRBV6-2 or TRBV6-3 to TRBJ1-1, with no clear D. Between the trimmed V and J ends, which lost 5 bases and 4 bases, there was a span of 8 bases. The CDR3 runs 12 residues. Germline V gene data show CDR1 as MNHEY and CDR2 as SVGEGT. Here the CDR3 reads CASSRTVTEAFF. Here the CDR3 DNA reads TGTGCCAGCAGTCGTACAGTCACTGAAGCTTTCTTT.

The chain recombines TRBV7-2 with TRBJ2-3; a weak D match, TRBD1 (6 bases). The V end was cut by 5 bases, the J end by 3 bases, with 15 bases between. In germline, CDR1 is SGHTA, CDR2 FQGNSA. This CDR3 contains 15 residues. CDR3 bases: TGTGCCAGCAGCCCCGAGGGGGTAATGACAGATACGCAGTATTTT. Its translation: CASSPEGVMTDTQYF.

The V call is TRBV30, the J call TRBJ1-2, with 10 nucleotides matching TRBD1. The V and J ends lost 2 bases and 2 bases, in that order; junction bases with no gene match: 8. Germline V gene lookup returns CDR1 GTSNPN and CDR2 SVGIG (reference sequence). The CDR3 covers 16 residues. The CDR3 protein is CAWSLGTGDFNYGYTF. The CDR3 DNA is TGTGCCTGGAGTTTGGGGACAGGGGACTTCAACTATGGCTACACCTTC.